The 11 T cell receptor beta chains below were found in one sample sequenced in a study of cytomegalovirus exposure and HLA in healthy donors. Researchers ran the PCR with 60 Vbeta and 13 Jbeta primers. The protocol was immunoSEQ multiplex PCR, while the TCRdb copy is restricted to in-frame clones and leaves out a portion. The data show 72,000 or so clones, approximately 60% seen once. The specimen was PBMCs. The receptor source for this set is a woman aged 45-60 years in good health and CMV-seronegative.

This clone was observed a few times. This chain uses TRBV5-6 with TRBJ1-1, with 8 positions matching TRBD1. The CDR3 runs 17 residues. Germline assignment: CDR1 SGHDT and CDR2 YYEEEE. V lost 4 bases, J lost 0 bases, and 11 bases stayed unmatched. CDR3 loop: CASSVGDRPYMNTEAFF. The CDR3 DNA sequence: TGTGCCAGCAGCGTGGGGGACAGGCCTTACATGAACACTGAAGCTTTCTTT.

The chain carries TRBV18 and TRBJ2-7, with TRBD1 as a possible D gene (6 bases). The germline V gene encodes CDR1 KGHSH and CDR2 LQKENI. This CDR3 comprises 14 residues. Between the trimmed V and J ends, which lost 3 bases and 5 bases, there was a span of 14 bases. The CDR3 spells CASSPDSYRDEQYF. In DNA, the CDR3 is TGTGCCAGCTCACCCGATAGTTACAGGGACGAGCAGTACTTC. Variable domain in full (rest from reference TRBV18 and TRBJ2-7): NAGVMQNPRHLVRRRGQEARLRCSPMKGHSHVYWYRQLPEEGLKFMVYLQKENIIDESGMPKERFSAEFPKEGPSILRIQQVVRGDSAAYFCASSPDSYRDEQYFGPGTRLTVT.

V and J are TRBV27 and TRBJ1-1; 11 nucleotides match TRBD1. CDR1 and CDR2 (germline): MNHEY, SMNVEV (reference sequence). V lost 7 bases to trimming and J lost 0 bases; unmatched junction nucleotides: 7. CDR3 length: 16 amino acids. CDR3 nucleotides: TGTGCCAGCAAAAAGGGGGACAGGGGGATGAACACTGAAGCTTTCTTT. It encodes CASKKGDRGMNTEAFF.

The chain links TRBV9 to TRBJ2-5, with 14 nucleotides matching TRBD2. The trim removed 2 bases at V and 4 bases at J, leaving 10 bases unmatched. There are 18 residues in the CDR3. Germline V gene data show CDR1 as SGDLS and CDR2 as YYNGEE. Written as DNA, the CDR3 is TGTGCCAGCAGCGTGGGGGCCGGACTAGCGGGAGGAGGAGAGACCCAGTACTTC. Encoded protein: CASSVGAGLAGGGETQYF.

This clone was observed once. This sequence joins TRBV7-9 and TRBJ2-3; 8 nucleotides align to TRBD2. Germline lookup yields CDR1 SEHNR and CDR2 FQNEAQ (reference sequence). This CDR3 is built from 17 residues. The junction had 10 bases not matched to a gene; V was cut back by 4 bases and J by 1 base. CDR3 residues: CASSSRVAGLRTDTQYF. Written as DNA, the CDR3 is TGTGCCAGCAGCTCGAGAGTAGCGGGACTACGCACAGATACGCAGTATTTT. Supplemented by reference TRBV7-9 and TRBJ2-3, the full variable domain reads DTGVSQNPRHKITKRGQNVTFRCDPISEHNRLYWYRQTLGQGPEFLTYFQNEAQLEKSRLLSDRFSAERPKGSFSTLEIQRTEQGDSAMYLCASSSRVAGLRTDTQYFGPGTRLTVL.

The rearrangement uses TRBV4-3 and TRBJ2-3, with 7 bases lining up with TRBD2. The CDR3 sequence is 15 residues long. Trimming removed 4 bases from V and 7 bases from J; junction bases left unmatched: 11. The V gene's germline CDR1 is LGHNA and CDR2 YSLEER. CDR3 coding DNA: TGCGCCAGCAGCCCTCTCTTAGCTAGCGGTAATACGCAGTATTTT. Translated: CASSPLLASGNTQYF.

The chain is built from TRBV4-2 and TRBJ1-4; the match to TRBD1 covers 12 bases. The CDR3 is made up of 15 amino acids. J gave up 10 bases and V 5 bases, and 8 bases lay outside the gene matches. Germline CDR1 reads LGHNA; CDR2 reads YNFKEQ. CDR3 sequence reads: CASSDKGQGAGKLFF. The CDR3 DNA follows: TGTGCCAGCAGCGATAAGGGACAGGGGGCGGGAAAACTGTTTTTT.

The chain carries TRBV27 and TRBJ2-1; 7 bases agree with TRBD1. Trimming took 5 bases from V and 7 from J; bases not matched to a gene: 14. The CDR3 sequence is 16 residues long. Germline values: CDR1 MNHEY, CDR2 SMNVEV (reference sequence). Here the CDR3 reads CASSTPTGLALNEQFF. CDR3 sequence (DNA): TGTGCCAGCAGTACCCCGACAGGGCTAGCCCTTAATGAGCAGTTCTTC.

The V and J genes are TRBV9 and TRBJ1-1; weak D call: TRBD1 (5 bases). V was pared by 3 bases and J by 0 bases, with 9 bases between. Germline loops: CDR1 SGDLS, CDR2 YYNGEE. This CDR3 has 14 amino acids. This CDR3 reads CASSGSGMNTEAFF. DNA for the CDR3: TGTGCCAGCAGCGGATCAGGGATGAACACTGAAGCTTTCTTT. Looking up the rest from reference TRBV9 and TRBJ1-1 gives the full variable domain: DSGVTQTPKHLITATGQRVTLRCSPRSGDLSVYWYQQSLDQGLQFLIQYYNGEERAKGNILERFSAQQFPDLHSELNLSSLELGDSALYFCASSGSGMNTEAFFGQGTRLTVV.

J is TRBJ2-3 and V is TRBV2, with a tentative D call TRBD2 (6 bases). Germline CDR1 SNHLY, CDR2 FYNNEI. V was clipped by 9 bases and J by 0 bases, with 13 bases between them. The CDR3 sequence is 14 residues long. The CDR3 DNA reads as TGTGCCAGTAGCCGGGACTTGAGCACAGATACGCAGTATTTT. The encoded protein is CASSRDLSTDTQYF.

The chain uses TRBV9 and TRBJ1-1; the D is unclear. There are 14 residues in the CDR3. Germline assignment: CDR1 SGDLS and CDR2 YYNGEE. The V gene lost 0 bases and the J gene lost 0 bases, with 6 bases spanning the gap. The CDR3: CASSVGVMNTEAFF. The CDR3 DNA reads as TGTGCCAGCAGCGTAGGAGTCATGAACACTGAAGCTTTCTTT.